A single T cell receptor (beta chain) is shown here with its context. Researchers report isolating at least 7 million PBMCs per sample. The second PCR ran roughly 6 to 11 cycles with a sample-barcoded 5' primer and J-beta primers. In TCRdb, the 5' RACE reads were re-called with MiXCR into one record per CDR3 protein. The sample yields 1.5 million to 2 million distinct CDR3 sequences, less than 50% seen once. This specimen comes from a study of blood T cells in healthy people across ages. Trimming took 0 bases from V and 6 from J, leaving 12 bases between them. The CDR3 contains 15 residues. From germline, CDR1 is LGHNA and CDR2 YSLEER.

The chain carries TRBV4-3 and TRBJ2-1, with a tentative D call TRBD1 (5 bases). The sequenced sample was blood. This TCR derives from a woman between 40 and 55 years old in good health. The CDR3 here is CASSQDLGDFNEQFF. DNA for the CDR3: TGCGCCAGCAGCCAAGATCTAGGGGATTTCAATGAGCAGTTCTTC.